The next 19 T cell receptor beta chains were all read from a single sample in a study of vaccination effects on CD4 cells after COVID-19. Sequencing followed a ViraFEST assay step that expanded antigen-specific CD4+ T cells with viral peptide pools. The culture ran for 10 days, and then CD4+ T cells were isolated. Infection with SARS-CoV-2 occurred in the person between March and December 2020, and PCR confirmed it. Each participant received a vaccine that was either BNT162b2 or mRNA-1273, given as two doses. The antigens of these receptors remain unknown. Sequenced by immunoSEQ multiplex PCR; TCRdb stores in-frame clones only, minus some. In the table there are some 15,000 clones, around 80% of which are singletons. The material sequenced was CD4+ T cells from PBMCs cultured with SARS-CoV-2 spike peptides, taken after COVID-19 vaccination. These receptors were obtained from a human donor who had a prior SARS-CoV-2 infection.

This clone was recorded once. The CDR3 reads CASRPAGTRNTEAFF. The CDR3 DNA reads as TGTGCCAGCAGACCCGCGGGAACCAGGAACACTGAAGCTTTCTTT. The chain joins TRBV6-5 to TRBJ1-1, with D uncertain. This CDR3 has 15 amino acids. CDR1 and CDR2 from the germline V gene are MNHEY and SVGAGI. Trimming shortened V by 6 bases and J by 1 base, and 15 bases separated the two germline ends.

The table lists this clone with a few counts. CDR3 nucleotide sequence: TGTGCCTGTCGACCGGGGTCTAAGAACACCGGGGAGCTGTTTTTT. As protein: CACRPGSKNTGELFF. The V gene is TRBV30, the J gene TRBJ2-2, with D perhaps TRBD2 (5 bases). The CDR3 covers 15 residues. The V end lost 6 bases, the J end lost 1 base, and 15 bases lay between the germline ends. Germline assignment: CDR1 GTSNPN and CDR2 SVGIG (reference sequence).

This chain links TRBV3-1 (or the pseudogene TRBV3-2) with TRBJ1-1; D is perhaps TRBD1 (5 bases). The CDR3 runs 14 residues. The germline V and J ends were trimmed by 1 base and 3 bases, with 9 bases remaining between them. The germline CDR1 and CDR2 sequences are LGHDT and YNNKEL (reference sequence). CDR3 DNA sequence: TGTGCCAGCAGCCAAGTGGGGGGATACACTGAAGCTTTCTTT. Amino acid sequence: CASSQVGGYTEAFF.

This clone was counted a single time. The rearrangement joins TRBV3-1 (or the pseudogene TRBV3-2) to TRBJ2-7, with 9 nucleotides matching TRBD2. Looked up from germline, CDR1 is LGHDT and CDR2 is YNNKEL (reference sequence). This CDR3 spans 18 amino acids. The junction had 17 bases not matched to a gene; V was cut back by 6 bases and J by 2 bases. CDR3 protein: CASSSKGGSGRSAYEQYF. The CDR3 bases are TGTGCCAGCAGTTCAAAAGGTGGTAGCGGGAGAAGCGCCTACGAGCAGTACTTC.

This clone has just a few counts. This rearrangement joins TRBV4-2 to TRBJ2-7; D is unresolved. V was clipped by 4 bases and J by 6 bases, with 13 bases between them. Germline V lookup: CDR1 LGHNA, CDR2 YNFKEQ. CDR3 length: 13 amino acids. CDR3 region: CASSPLISREQYF. The CDR3 bases are TGTGCCAGCAGCCCGCTGATTTCGCGCGAGCAGTACTTC.

The chain carries TRBV9 and TRBJ2-1; the D gene is possibly TRBD1 (5 bases). The CDR3 is 14 amino acids. Looked up from germline, CDR1 is SGDLS and CDR2 is YYNGEE. V was pared by 3 bases and J by 5 bases, with 12 bases between. CDR3 in DNA: TGTGCCAGCAGCGAGGGGCCGGCCCACAATGAGCAGTTCTTC. It translates to CASSEGPAHNEQFF.

The V call is TRBV2, the J call TRBJ2-5, with 7 bases matching TRBD1. Germline lookup yields CDR1 SNHLY and CDR2 FYNNEI. J lost 7 bases, V lost 5 bases, and 10 bases had no gene match. This CDR3 comprises 14 residues. The CDR3 is CASSFGQGEGTQYF. In nucleotides, the CDR3 is TGTGCCAGCAGTTTCGGGCAGGGGGAAGGGACCCAGTACTTC.

The chain links TRBV7-2 to TRBJ2-1; TRBD2 matches 7 bases. Germline CDR1 reads SGHTA; CDR2 reads FQGNSA. V lost 3 bases, J lost 5 bases, and 4 bases stayed unmatched. The length of the CDR3 is 14 residues. The CDR3 loop reads CASSLRLANNEQFF. The DNA of the CDR3 is TGTGCCAGCAGCTTGCGACTAGCCAACAATGAGCAGTTCTTC.

This chain joins TRBV11-3 and TRBJ2-5, with TRBD2 as a possible D gene (7 bases). Germline V gene lookup returns CDR1 SGHNT and CDR2 YENEEA. CDR3 length: 16 residues. Trimming left V 5 bases short and J 4 bases short, with 20 bases between. CDR3 sequence (DNA): TGTGCCAGCAGCCAGGGGCGACACTGGGGGGGAGAGACCCAGTACTTC. It specifies CASSQGRHWGGETQYF. The whole variable domain, filled in from reference TRBV11-3 and TRBJ2-5, reads EAGVVQSPRYKIIEKKQPVAFWCNPISGHNTLYWYLQNLGQGPELLIRYENEEAVDDSQLPKDRFSAERLKGVDSTLKIQPAELGDSAVYLCASSQGRHWGGETQYFGPGTRLLVL.

V gene TRBV27 combines with J gene TRBJ1-2, with TRBD1 as a possible D gene (6 bases). V was shortened by 7 bases and J by 4 bases, with 19 bases between the two germline ends. Per the germline V gene, CDR1 is MNHEY and CDR2 is SMNVEV (reference sequence). The CDR3 has 15 residues. The CDR3, as DNA: TGTGCCAGCACTCCTTCGCCCAGGGGAGGCTATGGCTACACCTTC. This sequence encodes CASTPSPRGGYGYTF.

This clone was recorded only once. The gene calls are TRBV3-1 (or the pseudogene TRBV3-2) and TRBJ1-4; D is undetermined. Trimming took off 4 bases at V and 8 bases at J, with 17 bases between the two ends. The CDR3 extends over 15 amino acids. The germline V gene encodes CDR1 LGHDT and CDR2 YNNKEL (reference sequence). This CDR3 is CASSLQDKSCEKLFF. In nucleotides, the CDR3 is TGTGCCAGCAGCCTTCAGGATAAGAGTTGCGAAAAACTGTTTTTT.

This clone has just a few counts. The chain employs TRBV11-3 and TRBJ2-7; 14 nucleotides agree with TRBD2. CDR1 is SGHNT and CDR2 is YENEEA in the germline V gene. V was clipped by 1 base and J by 3 bases; unmatched bases: 14. The CDR3 loop spans 20 amino acids. The CDR3 nucleotides are TGTGCCAGCAGCTTAGTAGGCGGCAGGGGGACTAGCGGGAGTGGCTACGAGCAGTACTTC. It yields the protein CASSLVGGRGTSGSGYEQYF. The entire variable domain, with the rest obtained from reference TRBV11-3 and TRBJ2-7, is as follows: EAGVVQSPRYKIIEKKQPVAFWCNPISGHNTLYWYLQNLGQGPELLIRYENEEAVDDSQLPKDRFSAERLKGVDSTLKIQPAELGDSAVYLCASSLVGGRGTSGSGYEQYFGPGTRLTVT.

The rearrangement joins TRBV19 to TRBJ2-1, with 12 bases fitting TRBD2. Losses at the gene ends were 5 bases for V and 5 bases for J; bases not matched to a gene: 13. Per germline, CDR1 LNHDA and CDR2 SQIVND (reference sequence). The CDR3 extends over 18 amino acids. In DNA form, the CDR3 reads TGTGCCAGTAGTGTCACCCTCGTGACTAGCGGGAGAAACAATGAGCAGTTCTTC. As protein: CASSVTLVTSGRNNEQFF.

In this sample, this clone turned up a few times. The chain couples TRBV4-1 to TRBJ1-2, with 11 positions matching TRBD1. The CDR3 is 13 amino acids. V dropped 4 bases and J dropped 8; count of bases not matched to a gene: 3. The germline V gene encodes CDR1 MGHRA and CDR2 YSYEKL. The CDR3 DNA reads as TGCGCCAGCAGCCTGGACAGGGGGCACGGCTACACCTTC. Its translation: CASSLDRGHGYTF.

This chain connects TRBV13 to TRBJ1-1, with D maybe TRBD1 (5 bases). Germline lookup yields CDR1 PRHDT and CDR2 FYEKMQ (reference sequence). This CDR3 region has 14 residues. V lost 5 bases, J lost 4 bases, and 14 bases lay in between. The chain's CDR3 is CASSRDQTSTEAFF. CDR3 bases: TGTGCCAGCAGCCGGGACCAAACGAGCACTGAAGCTTTCTTT.

This clone has a handful of counts. The chain links TRBV11-3 to TRBJ2-1, with D uncertain. The germline gives CDR1 SGHNT, CDR2 YENEEA. This CDR3 has 17 residues. Trimming took 3 bases from V and 5 from J, leaving 20 bases between them. Here the CDR3 reads CASSFPSTRLGHNEQFF. The CDR3, as DNA: TGTGCCAGCAGCTTCCCTTCGACCCGCCTCGGGCACAATGAGCAGTTCTTC.

The V gene is TRBV7-2, the J gene TRBJ2-1; tentative D call: TRBD1 (5 bases). This CDR3 has 13 residues. Germline values: CDR1 SGHTA, CDR2 FQGNSA. Trimming took 5 bases from V and 4 from J, leaving 9 bases between them. CDR3 in DNA: TGTGCCAGCAGCAACCAGGGTTACAATGAGCAGTTCTTC. The encoded protein is CASSNQGYNEQFF.

The chain is built from TRBV3-1 (or the pseudogene TRBV3-2) and TRBJ2-7, with TRBD2 matching over 14 bases. The trim removed 5 bases at V and 2 bases at J, leaving 8 bases unmatched. The CDR3 covers 17 residues. Germline V gene lookup returns CDR1 LGHDT and CDR2 YNNKEL (reference sequence). CDR3 sequence (DNA): TGTGCCAGCAGCACAGGGACTAGCGGGAGTCCTCCCTACGAGCAGTACTTC. The encoded protein is CASSTGTSGSPPYEQYF.

The genes are TRBV30 and TRBJ1-5; maybe TRBD1 (6 bases). The ends were cut back, 4 bases at V and 6 bases at J, with 16 bases in the middle. This CDR3 is 14 amino acids long. Germline V gene lookup returns CDR1 GTSNPN and CDR2 SVGIG (reference sequence). The CDR3 spells CAWTSTDRTQPQHF. The CDR3 nucleotides read TGTGCCTGGACTTCCACCGACAGGACTCAGCCCCAGCATTTT.